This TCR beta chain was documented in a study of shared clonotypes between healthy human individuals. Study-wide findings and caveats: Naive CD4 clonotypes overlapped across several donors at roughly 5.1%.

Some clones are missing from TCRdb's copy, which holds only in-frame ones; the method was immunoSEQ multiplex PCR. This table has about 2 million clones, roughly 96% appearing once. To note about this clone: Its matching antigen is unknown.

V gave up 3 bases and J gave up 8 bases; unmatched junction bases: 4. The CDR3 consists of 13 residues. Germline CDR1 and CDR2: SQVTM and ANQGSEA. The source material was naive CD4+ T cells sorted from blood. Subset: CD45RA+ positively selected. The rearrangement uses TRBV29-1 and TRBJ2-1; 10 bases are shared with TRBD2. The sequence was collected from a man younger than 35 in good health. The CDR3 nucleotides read TGCAGCGTTGATGCTAGCGGGAGTCATGAGCAGTTCTTC. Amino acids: CSVDASGSHEQFF.